These 29 T cell receptor beta chains share one sample of origin, sequenced in a study of radiotherapy plus CTLA-4 blockade in lung cancer. The method was immunoSEQ multiplex PCR; TCRdb's version includes in-frame clones alone and lacks a portion of them. The sample lists approximately 40,000 clones; around 86% were seen once. The sequences come from peripheral blood, collected from a patient treated with radiotherapy plus ipilimumab. All receptors come from a human donor with non-small cell lung cancer whose response to radiotherapy plus ipilimumab could not be evaluated.

The chain carries TRBV23-1 and TRBJ2-1; TRBD2 matches at 12 bases. TRBV23-1 is given ORF status, its function remaining uncertain. The length of the CDR3 is 18 residues. Losses at the gene ends were 7 bases for V and 9 bases for J; bases not matched to a gene: 19. The CDR3 bases are TGCGCCAGCACCTCCCCGCCGCCTCTAGCGGGGGGGTCGCTTGAGCAGTTCTTC. Protein sequence: CASTSPPPLAGGSLEQFF.

The genes are TRBV11-2 and TRBJ2-7, with D possibly TRBD2 on 6 matching bases. From germline, CDR1 is SGHAT and CDR2 FQNNGV. This CDR3 region has 16 residues. V was trimmed by 7 bases and J by 6 bases, leaving 25 bases between them. CDR3 region: CASTPLVGGPVSEQYF. CDR3 coding DNA: TGTGCCAGCACTCCCCTGGTAGGAGGGCCAGTGAGCGAGCAGTACTTC.

The chain is built from TRBV15 and TRBJ2-3; 8 bases align to TRBD2. With V trimmed by 5 bases and J by 2 bases, 9 bases remained unmatched. The CDR3 contains 16 residues. Germline CDR1 reads LNHNV; CDR2 reads YYDKDF (reference sequence). The CDR3 loop reads CATSVSSGATTDTQYF. In DNA, the CDR3 is TGTGCCACCAGCGTAAGTAGCGGGGCGACCACAGATACGCAGTATTTT.

This chain connects TRBV29-1 to TRBJ2-3, with 7 nucleotides matching TRBD1. V shed 6 bases, J shed 8 bases, and the junction held 14 bases outside the gene matches. Germline values: CDR1 SQVTM, CDR2 ANQGSEA. The CDR3 is 14 residues long. The CDR3 region is CSVRTGSTRGTQYF. Written as DNA, the CDR3 is TGCAGCGTACGGACAGGTTCTACACGCGGTACGCAGTATTTT.

The chain joins TRBV5-1 to TRBJ2-5; TRBD1 agrees at 8 bases. V lost 1 base to trimming and J lost 5 bases; unmatched junction nucleotides: 10. Germline V gene lookup returns CDR1 SGHRS and CDR2 YFSETQ. This CDR3 contains 16 residues. The CDR3 nucleotides are TGCGCCAGCAGCTTGTCGGACAGGGACATGGAGGAGACCCAGTACTTC. It is translated as CASSLSDRDMEETQYF. Full variable domain (outside the CDR3, taken from reference TRBV5-1 and TRBJ2-5): KAGVTQTPRYLIKTRGQQVTLSCSPISGHRSVSWYQQTPGQGLQFLFEYFSETQRNKGNFPGRFSGRQFSNSRSEMNVSTLELGDSALYLCASSLSDRDMEETQYFGPGTRLLVL.

The CDR3 here is CASSTPASGRAGETQYF. CDR3 nucleotide sequence: TGTGCCAGCAGTACCCCGGCTAGCGGGAGGGCCGGAGAGACCCAGTACTTC. The chain recombines TRBV28 with TRBJ2-5, with 12 bases fitting TRBD2. Germline V gives CDR1 MDHEN, CDR2 SYDVKM. Unmatched junction bases numbered 11, after V lost 5 bases and J lost 4 bases. The CDR3 has 17 amino acids.

This clone was detected only once. The chain has TRBV5-8 and TRBJ2-4, with D perhaps TRBD1 (5 bases). CDR1 SGHTS and CDR2 YDEGEE come from the germline V gene. Trimming took off 4 bases at V and 6 bases at J, with 8 bases between the two ends. This CDR3 has 12 amino acids. DNA for the CDR3: TGTGCCAGCAGCCAGGACACAAACATTCAGTACTTC. Its translation: CASSQDTNIQYF.

The rearrangement uses TRBV10-2 and TRBJ1-2, with a possible D match to TRBD1 (6 bases). The CDR3 consists of 13 residues. Germline V gene data show CDR1 as WSHSY and CDR2 as SAAADI. Trimming removed 2 bases from V and 7 bases from J, with 11 bases in between. Here the CDR3 DNA reads TGCGCCAGCAGTGAGGACAGGTGGGGTGGCTACACCTTC. Translated: CASSEDRWGGYTF.

CDR3 nucleotides: TGTGCCAGCAGCGGACGGACAGAATCCAATGAGCAGTTCTTC. Its translation is CASSGRTESNEQFF. V gene TRBV7-9 combines with J gene TRBJ2-1; tentative D call: TRBD1 (6 bases). The germline V gene has CDR1 SEHNR and CDR2 FQNEAQ (reference sequence). V lost 5 bases and J lost 6, with 14 bases in between. The CDR3 length is 14 residues.

V and J are TRBV5-1 and TRBJ2-5; the D gene is possibly TRBD2 (5 bases). This CDR3 spans 13 amino acids. V gave up 0 bases and J gave up 9 bases, with 12 bases separating them. Looked up from germline, CDR1 is SGHRS and CDR2 is YFSETQ. The CDR3 loop reads CASSLAGSRAQYF. The CDR3 DNA reads TGCGCCAGCAGCTTGGCGGGGAGCCGGGCCCAGTACTTC.

This sequence joins TRBV7-2 and TRBJ2-7; 10 nucleotides agree with TRBD2. Looked up from germline, CDR1 is SGHTA and CDR2 is FQGNSA. This CDR3 is built from 16 residues. Trimming cost V 1 base and J 2 bases; bases outside gene matches: 5. The CDR3 DNA reads as TGTGCCAGCAGCTTAGGTTTCCTAGCGGGGGCCTACGAGCAGTACTTC. Translation: CASSLGFLAGAYEQYF.

DNA for the CDR3: TGTGCCAGCAGTGAAGCGGGACAGGGGGCGATTGGCTACACCTTC. It codes for CASSEAGQGAIGYTF. The gene calls are TRBV6-1 and TRBJ1-2; TRBD1 aligns across 12 bases. Germline CDR1 is MNHNS and CDR2 is SASEGT. The CDR3 is made up of 15 amino acids. V lost 0 bases and J lost 7; bases outside the gene matches: 3.

The CDR3 is CASRGQGYADTQYF. In nucleotides, the CDR3 is TGTGCCAGCAGGGGACAGGGGTACGCAGATACGCAGTATTTT. The chain combines TRBV27 with TRBJ2-3, with TRBD1 identical over 10 bases. There are 14 residues in the CDR3. The J segment lost 4 bases and the V segment lost 6 bases, leaving 4 bases of the junction unmatched. In germline, CDR1 is MNHEY, CDR2 SMNVEV (reference sequence).

The J gene is TRBJ2-7, the V gene TRBV4-3, with 7 bases lining up with TRBD1. This CDR3 is 16 amino acids long. In germline, CDR1 is LGHNA, CDR2 YSLEER. The junction had 14 bases not matched to a gene; V was cut back by 4 bases and J by 5 bases. DNA for the CDR3: TGCGCCAGCAGCCCAGCTTCGACAGGGTGGCCCCACGAGCAGTACTTC. Its translation is CASSPASTGWPHEQYF.

The sample holds a few counts of this clone. V usage is TRBV5-4 and J usage is TRBJ1-1; 7 positions agree with TRBD1. The V and J ends lost 4 bases and 2 bases, in that order; junction bases with no gene match: 5. The CDR3 has 14 amino acids. Germline V lookup: CDR1 SGHNT, CDR2 YYREEE (reference sequence). The CDR3, as DNA: TGTGCCAGCAGCCCGGGACAGCATAACACTGAAGCTTTCTTT. It encodes CASSPGQHNTEAFF.

V gene TRBV7-9 combines with J gene TRBJ2-7, with 9 bases fitting TRBD1. CDR3 length: 15 amino acids. V was clipped by 2 bases and J by 12 bases; unmatched bases: 14. CDR1 is SEHNR and CDR2 is FQNEAQ in the germline V gene (reference sequence). The CDR3 DNA follows: TGTGCCAGCAGCTTACGGGGACAGGGACTCCAGCAATTGTACTTC. It codes for CASSLRGQGLQQLYF.

This chain connects TRBV6-5 to TRBJ2-1, with D maybe TRBD1 (7 bases). The CDR3 is 11 residues long. Deletions cut 6 bases from V and 9 bases from J, with 9 bases between. Germline CDR1 and CDR2: MNHEY and SVGAGI. CDR3 loop: CASRQGGEQFF. Written as DNA, the CDR3 is TGTGCCAGCAGGCAGGGGGGTGAGCAGTTCTTC.

The chain carries TRBV10-2 and TRBJ2-5; D perhaps matches TRBD1 (5 bases). The J call may be in error: the DNA end matches TRBJ2-7 better. This CDR3 spans 13 amino acids. The germline V gene has CDR1 WSHSY and CDR2 SAAADI. The DNA for the CDR3 is TGCGCCAGCAGGGCTCCTGGGGCGCCCGAGCAGTACTTC. Its protein is CASRAPGAPEQYF.

The rearrangement links TRBV5-6 to TRBJ2-5, with TRBD1 as a possible D gene (5 bases). The germline V gene has CDR1 SGHDT and CDR2 YYEEEE. V was trimmed by 2 bases and J by 3 bases, leaving 8 bases between them. The length of the CDR3 is 13 residues. The CDR3 loop reads CASSFGAKETQYF. Here the CDR3 DNA reads TGTGCCAGCAGCTTTGGGGCCAAAGAGACCCAGTACTTC.

The chain employs TRBV10-2 and TRBJ1-2; the D gene is possibly TRBD1 (5 bases). CDR1 is WSHSY, CDR2 SAAADI, per germline. Trimming shortened V by 2 bases and J by 7 bases, and 17 bases separated the two germline ends. The CDR3 length is 15 residues. CDR3 nucleotides: TGCGCCAGCAGTGAGGCGGGGACGACCCAGCGTGGCTACACCTTC. This encodes CASSEAGTTQRGYTF.

This clone was seen more than once but under ten times. This chain joins TRBV11-2 and TRBJ2-4, with 7 bases aligning to TRBD1. The germline CDR1 and CDR2 sequences are SGHAT and FQNNGV. The CDR3 loop spans 17 amino acids. V gave up 5 bases and J gave up 3 bases; unmatched junction bases: 13. The chain's CDR3 is CASSNRAGGEGKNIQYF. The CDR3 DNA reads as TGTGCCAGCAGCAATAGGGCAGGGGGAGAGGGCAAAAACATTCAGTACTTC. The full variable domain, with the rest looked up from reference TRBV11-2 and TRBJ2-4, is EAGVAQSPRYKIIEKRQSVAFWCNPISGHATLYWYQQILGQGPKLLIQFQNNGVVDDSQLPKDRFSAERLKGVDSTLKIQPAKLEDSAVYLCASSNRAGGEGKNIQYFGAGTRLSVL.

V gene TRBV29-1 combines with J gene TRBJ2-3; weak D call: TRBD2 (5 bases). The germline V gene has CDR1 SQVTM and CDR2 ANQGSEA. V dropped 5 bases and J dropped 2 bases, with 11 bases sitting between them. The CDR3 has 13 amino acids. Written as DNA, the CDR3 is TGCAGCGTTCGGGAAACCCCCACAGATACGCAGTATTTT. It specifies CSVRETPTDTQYF.

This clone was observed a handful of times. The chain couples TRBV21-1 to TRBJ2-5; the table's TRBD1 call for D was not verified on the DNA. TRBV21-1 has pseudogene status. The CDR3 is 12 residues long. The CDR3 loop is CAPQGYQETQYF. In DNA, the CDR3 is TGTGCCCCCCAGGGGTACCAAGAGACCCAGTACTTC.

With respect to this clone: The sample holds other DNA sequences that translate to the same CDR3. J is TRBJ2-7 and V is TRBV5-5, with 7 bases matching TRBD1. Trimming removed 4 bases from V and 2 bases from J; junction bases left unmatched: 6. From germline, CDR1 is SGHKS and CDR2 YYEKEE (reference sequence). The CDR3 loop spans 14 amino acids. DNA of the CDR3: TGTGCCAGCAGCGTGACCGGGACAGCCTACGAGCAGTACTTC. The encoded protein is CASSVTGTAYEQYF.

The rearrangement joins TRBV7-2 to TRBJ2-3; D is unclear. There are 13 residues in the CDR3. V was trimmed by 6 bases and J by 6 bases, leaving 13 bases between them. The germline V gene encodes CDR1 SGHTA and CDR2 FQGNSA. The CDR3 protein is CASRGLLPDTQYF. CDR3 DNA sequence: TGTGCCAGCAGGGGCTTACTGCCCGATACGCAGTATTTT.

CDR3 DNA sequence: TGCGCCAGCAGCCATCCCGGGTCCAACTACGAGCAGTACTTC. It codes for CASSHPGSNYEQYF. V gene TRBV4-1 combines with J gene TRBJ2-7; D is unresolved. The CDR3 spans 14 residues. Trimming left V 3 bases short and J 3 bases short, with 12 bases between. In germline, CDR1 is MGHRA, CDR2 YSYEKL.

The chain couples TRBV7-9 to TRBJ2-1; 10 bases are a match to TRBD1. Germline lookup yields CDR1 SEHNR and CDR2 FQNEAQ (reference sequence). The V segment lost 3 bases and the J segment 4 bases; nucleotides outside the gene matches: 6. This CDR3 is 16 amino acids long. The CDR3 region has the DNA TGTGCCAGCAGCTTGGTAGTGGGACAGGGGTACAATGAGCAGTTCTTC. It encodes CASSLVVGQGYNEQFF.

The sample holds a few counts of this clone. The chain has TRBV7-9 and TRBJ2-7; TRBD2 is a possible D gene (6 bases). The length of the CDR3 is 15 residues. Germline lookup yields CDR1 SEHNR and CDR2 FQNEAQ (reference sequence). The V gene lost 3 bases and the J gene lost 1 base, with 13 bases spanning the gap. CDR3 DNA sequence: TGTGCCAGCAGCTTGGCGGGGACTCCATCCTACGAGCAGTACTTC. It encodes CASSLAGTPSYEQYF.

V gene TRBV4-1 combines with J gene TRBJ1-1, with D possibly being TRBD1 (5 bases). CDR3 length: 15 amino acids. V lost 0 bases, J lost 0 bases, and 8 bases lay in between. CDR1 and CDR2 (germline): MGHRA, YSYEKL. As DNA, the CDR3 is TGCGCCAGCAGCCAAGAAGACAGAATGAACACTGAAGCTTTCTTT. Translated: CASSQEDRMNTEAFF.